This passage covers 7 T cell receptor beta chains from one sample sequenced in a study of breast tumors, draining lymph nodes, adjacent tissues. Via MiXCR, TCRdb re-called the multiplex PCR reads, giving one row per CDR3 protein. This table holds 120,000 or so distinct CDR3 sequences, about 20% found once. The lymph nodes were axillary draining lymph nodes from breast cancer patients. Sequenced material: axillary lymph node tissue. The receptors shown here come from a female donor with breast cancer. Some clones in this sample may be carry-over from other donors' samples.

This clonotype was recorded many times. The V call is TRBV10-2, the J call TRBJ2-5; D unclear. Between the trimmed V and J ends, which lost 10 bases and 2 bases, there was a span of 17 bases. The germline CDR1 and CDR2 sequences are WSHSY and SAAADI. This CDR3 has 14 residues. The chain's CDR3 is CATQESLIQETQYF. The CDR3 DNA sequence: TGCGCCACCCAAGAATCACTAATACAAGAGACCCAGTACTTC.

Many counts were recorded for this clonotype. The V gene is TRBV7-3, the J gene TRBJ2-1; 10 nucleotides align to TRBD2. The germline V gene has CDR1 SGHTA and CDR2 FQGTGA. V shed 0 bases, J shed 5 bases, and the junction held 7 bases outside the gene matches. This CDR3 is 17 amino acids long. In DNA form, the CDR3 reads TGTGCCAGCAGCTTAACTGGTCGTAGCGGGGGGCACAATGAGCAGTTCTTC. This sequence encodes CASSLTGRSGGHNEQFF. Variable domain in full (rest from reference TRBV7-3 and TRBJ2-1): GAGVSQTPSNKVTEKGKYVELRCDPISGHTALYWYRQSLGQGPEFLIYFQGTGAADDSGLPNDRFFAVRPEGSVSTLKIQRTERGDSAVYLCASSLTGRSGGHNEQFFGPGTRLTVL.

The sample holds many counts of this clonotype. The chain carries TRBV28 and TRBJ1-4; TRBD1 agrees at 10 bases. The J segment lost 8 bases and the V segment lost 4 bases, leaving 7 bases of the junction unmatched. This CDR3 has 15 residues. CDR1 is MDHEN and CDR2 is SYDVKM in the germline V gene. The CDR3 region is CASSSRTGGYEKLFF. The CDR3 nucleotides read TGTGCCAGCAGTTCGAGGACAGGGGGATACGAAAAACTGTTTTTT.

The table lists this clonotype with many counts. CDR3 sequence (DNA): TGTGCCAGCAGCACACGACTAGCGGGTTACTACGAGCAGTACTTC. Protein sequence: CASSTRLAGYYEQYF. The V call is TRBV7-8, the J call TRBJ2-7; 10 bases line up with TRBD2. There are 15 residues in the CDR3. The germline V gene encodes CDR1 SGHVS and CDR2 FQNEAQ. V shed 5 bases and J 3 bases; nucleotides not matched to a gene: 7.

This clonotype was recorded only once. A clone one base away is much larger, so this may be a read error. This chain links TRBV9 with TRBJ2-2, with TRBD2 as a possible D gene (5 bases). V dropped 0 bases and J dropped 6 bases, with 9 bases sitting between them. Per germline, CDR1 SGDLS and CDR2 YYNGEE. CDR3 length equals 14 residues. CDR3 DNA sequence: TGTGCCAGCAGCGTAGTGGGGAGCGCCGGGGAGCTGTTTTTT. Translating it yields CASSVVGSAGELFF.

In this sample, this clonotype turned up many times. The V gene is TRBV11-1, the J gene TRBJ2-1; 12 bases match TRBD2. The trim removed 4 bases at V and 9 bases at J, leaving 7 bases unmatched. The CDR3 spans 15 residues. Germline V gene sequence: CDR1 SGHAT, CDR2 FQDESV (reference sequence). The CDR3 reads CASSSPSGRALEQFF. CDR3 DNA sequence: TGTGCCAGCAGCTCCCCTAGCGGGAGGGCCCTTGAGCAGTTCTTC.

This clonotype appeared once. This may be a read error, as it is one base from a much larger clone. The chain couples TRBV20-1 to TRBJ2-4, with unresolved D. The germline CDR1 and CDR2 sequences are DFQATT and SNEGSKA (reference sequence). This CDR3 has 13 residues. The CDR3 loop is CSATVRGKNVQYF. CDR3 nucleotide sequence: TGCAGTGCTACGGTTCGCGGCAAAAACGTTCAGTACTTC.